A single sample gave rise to the 2 T cell receptor beta chains below, sequenced in a study of CD8 T cells in Susac syndrome. When the RNA was reverse transcribed, random hexamers were used with an input of about 0.45 to 1 ug. TCRdb passed the immunoSEQ multiplex PCR reads through MiXCR, listing each CDR3 protein once. The table lists some 99,000 distinct CDR3 sequences, roughly 94% of them singletons. Sequencing was performed on CD4+ T cells from PBMCs. These receptors were obtained from a human donor with Susac syndrome.

CDR3 amino acids: CASSPYRGFGADEQFF. CDR3 bases: TGTGCCAGCAGCCCATACAGGGGATTCGGTGCCGATGAGCAGTTCTTC. The chain employs TRBV5-6 and TRBJ2-1, with 7 bases aligning to TRBD1. V lost 4 bases and J lost 8; bases outside the gene matches: 15. The CDR3 contains 16 residues. Per germline, CDR1 SGHDT and CDR2 YYEEEE.

The V and J genes are TRBV27 and TRBJ2-7; D gene uncertain. V was shortened by 5 bases and J by 0 bases, with 11 bases between the two germline ends. From germline, CDR1 is MNHEY and CDR2 SMNVEV (reference sequence). The CDR3 has 14 residues. DNA of the CDR3: TGTGCCAGCAGTCTTGGACGGAACTCCTACGAGCAGTACTTC. It encodes CASSLGRNSYEQYF.